The rows below give T cell receptor beta chains drawn from one sample of a study of shared clonotypes between healthy human individuals. Clones were read by immunoSEQ multiplex PCR, and TCRdb kept only the in-frame ones, dropping some. The sample records some 2.1 million clones, about 95% being singletons. Sequencing used naive CD4+ T cells sorted from blood. The receptors were gathered from a young man in good health. The conserved cysteine and the conserved F or W are not part of the CDR3 here. Fields, in order: V gene, J gene, clone size, CDR3 protein. Clone sizes are given selectively: once, few, many, or a class where the clone is expanded.

TRBV7-2,TRBJ2-7,once,ASSPFQGGAYEQY
TRBV9,TRBJ1-3,once,ASSVLGSSGNTIY
TRBV2,TRBJ2-5,.,ASSTQIVETQY
TRBV7-9,TRBJ1-2,.,ASSHRGGGSDYGYT
TRBV30,TRBJ2-1,.,AWMPGGHNEQF
TRBV5-5,TRBJ1-5,.,ASSTEGQPQH
TRBV7-2,TRBJ2-5,.,ASSLDGFQETQY
TRBV11-2,TRBJ2-5,.,ASSLGNQETQY
TRBV19,TRBJ2-7,.,ASSIIAAFSYEQY
TRBV4-1,TRBJ2-3,.,ASRDGTIEPDTQY
TRBV19,TRBJ1-6,.,ASSNPLRDSPLH
TRBV5-4,TRBJ2-1,.,ASRPDRGFYNEQF
TRBV6-6,TRBJ1-4,.,ASSYEAGRNEKLF
TRBV4-1,TRBJ2-2,.,ASSQVLTSGGTGELF
TRBV10-1,TRBJ2-7,.,ASSEGSSGRMYEQY
TRBV10-3,TRBJ2-7,.,AISESTGEPEQY